Following are 11 T cell receptor beta chains from one sample sequenced in a study of blood T cell repertoires in COVID-19. Sequencing was performed with immunoSEQ multiplex PCR; in TCRdb, only in-frame clones are kept and a portion is missing. The repertoire holds 250,000 to 300,000 clones, with about 70% as singletons. Sequenced input: peripheral blood. These receptors were obtained from a woman older than 75 with acute or convalescent COVID-19.

CDR3: CASSLVPGSTDTQYF. The CDR3 bases are TGTGCCAGCAGCTTGGTCCCAGGGTCCACAGATACGCAGTATTTT. The chain is built from TRBV5-4 and TRBJ2-3, with D perhaps TRBD1 (5 bases). The CDR3 sequence is 15 residues long. Germline CDR1 is SGHNT and CDR2 is YYREEE (reference sequence). Trimming removed 0 bases at V and 2 bases at J, with 10 bases between.

This rearrangement joins TRBV7-9 to TRBJ1-3; D unclear. Germline V lookup: CDR1 SEHNR, CDR2 FQNEAQ (reference sequence). Trimming removed 2 bases at V and 0 bases at J, with 20 bases between. CDR3 size: 19 residues. In DNA, the CDR3 is TGTGCCAGCAGCTTACCGTCCGGGAGTAGAGGGTACTCTGGAAACACCATATATTTT. Amino acids: CASSLPSGSRGYSGNTIYF.

This chain joins TRBV7-8 and TRBJ2-3; 7 bases line up with TRBD2. Germline V gene sequence: CDR1 SGHVS, CDR2 FQNEAQ. The CDR3 length is 15 residues. Trimming took 5 bases from V and 0 from J; bases not matched to a gene: 5. The CDR3 sequence: CASSRGSGSTDTQYF. CDR3 DNA sequence: TGTGCCAGCAGCCGAGGTAGCGGGAGCACAGATACGCAGTATTTT.

J is TRBJ2-7 and V is TRBV19, with 11 bases matching TRBD2. The ends lost 3 bases at V and 1 base at J; junction bases unmatched: 5. CDR3 length: 16 amino acids. The V gene's germline CDR1 is LNHDA and CDR2 SQIVND (reference sequence). The CDR3 loop reads CASSIKLAGESYEQYF. The CDR3 bases are TGTGCCAGTAGTATCAAACTAGCGGGAGAGTCCTACGAGCAGTACTTC.

The rearrangement links TRBV30 to TRBJ1-1, with a possible D match to TRBD1 (6 bases). V was clipped by 2 bases and J by 2 bases, with 9 bases between them. The CDR3 consists of 13 residues. Per the germline V gene, CDR1 is GTSNPN and CDR2 is SVGIG (reference sequence). CDR3 in amino acids: CAWSRGGNTEAFF. CDR3 nucleotides: TGTGCCTGGAGTAGGGGGGGTAACACTGAAGCTTTCTTT. Filled out from reference TRBV30 and TRBJ1-1, the complete variable domain reads SQTIHQWPATLVQPVGSPLSLECTVEGTSNPNLYWYRQAAGRGLQLLFYSVGIGQISSEVPQNLSASRPQDRQFILSSKKLLLSDSGFYLCAWSRGGNTEAFFGQGTRLTVV.

This chain connects TRBV9 to TRBJ1-3, with no clear D. The CDR3 loop spans 16 amino acids. Trimming pared 0 bases from V and 0 bases from J, leaving 10 bases between. Germline V gene sequence: CDR1 SGDLS, CDR2 YYNGEE. CDR3 in DNA: TGTGCCAGCAGCGTAGGTTCGACTAGCTCTGGAAACACCATATATTTT. It translates to CASSVGSTSSGNTIYF. Based on the CDR3 plus reference TRBV9 and TRBJ1-3, the full variable domain is DSGVTQTPKHLITATGQRVTLRCSPRSGDLSVYWYQQSLDQGLQFLIQYYNGEERAKGNILERFSAQQFPDLHSELNLSSLELGDSALYFCASSVGSTSSGNTIYFGEGSWLTVV.

This clone has only a few counts. The chain is built from TRBV4-2 and TRBJ2-3; D is unresolved. Germline CDR1 reads LGHNA; CDR2 reads YNFKEQ. V was trimmed by 4 bases and J by 2 bases, leaving 10 bases between them. There are 14 residues in the CDR3. CDR3 loop: CASSLDTDTDTQYF. CDR3 DNA sequence: TGTGCCAGCAGCCTAGACACTGACACAGATACGCAGTATTTT.

In this sample, this clone turned up a few times. The V gene is TRBV20-1, the J gene TRBJ1-1, with D maybe TRBD1 (6 bases). V was clipped by 3 bases and J by 1 base, with 9 bases between them. The CDR3 totals 13 residues. Germline CDR1 reads DFQATT; CDR2 reads SNEGSKA (reference sequence). This CDR3 reads CSASTGQNTEAFF. CDR3 bases: TGCAGTGCTAGTACGGGACAGAACACTGAAGCTTTCTTT.

The chain carries TRBV27 and TRBJ1-1; TRBD1 might be the D (5 bases). Trimming shortened V by 5 bases and J by 5 bases, and 15 bases separated the two germline ends. The CDR3 runs to 14 residues. Per germline, CDR1 MNHEY and CDR2 SMNVEV (reference sequence). The chain's CDR3 is CASSLYGGGTEAFF. CDR3 sequence (DNA): TGTGCCAGCAGTCTATATGGGGGAGGGACTGAAGCTTTCTTT.

The chain has TRBV6-1 and TRBJ2-7; TRBD2 agrees at 14 bases. The CDR3 length is 16 residues. The ends lost 4 bases at V and 0 bases at J; junction bases unmatched: 2. Germline V lookup: CDR1 MNHNS, CDR2 SASEGT. This CDR3 reads CASSGLAGGISYEQYF. In nucleotides, the CDR3 is TGTGCCAGCAGTGGACTAGCGGGAGGGATCTCCTACGAGCAGTACTTC.

V usage is TRBV29-1 and J usage is TRBJ1-6; 7 positions match TRBD1. The V and J ends lost 7 bases and 6 bases, in that order; junction bases with no gene match: 6. Germline V gives CDR1 SQVTM, CDR2 ANQGSEA. The CDR3 is made up of 13 amino acids. CDR3 amino acids: CSAKQGFNSPLHF. DNA for the CDR3: TGCAGCGCTAAACAGGGGTTTAATTCACCCCTCCACTTT. Using reference TRBV29-1 and TRBJ1-6 for the parts outside the CDR3, the full variable domain is SAVISQKPSRDICQRGTSLTIQCQVDSQVTMMFWYRQQPGQSLTLIATANQGSEATYESGFVIDKFPISRPNLTFSTLTVSNMSPEDSSIYLCSAKQGFNSPLHFGNGTRLTVT.